This entry lists 4 T cell receptor beta chains sequenced from one sample in a study of cytomegalovirus exposure and HLA in healthy donors. The PCR employed 60 Vbeta primers together with 13 Jbeta primers. Profiling relied on immunoSEQ multiplex PCR, and the TCRdb table lists in-frame clones only, not all of them. The sample records about 160,000 clones, approximately 88% being singletons. Sequenced sample: PBMCs. Receptor source: a boy aged 2-9 years in good health and CMV-seronegative.

This sequence joins TRBV7-8 and TRBJ2-7; 15 bases are a match to TRBD2. Trimming took 0 bases from V and 2 from J; bases not matched to a gene: 14. The CDR3 consists of 21 residues. Germline V gene data show CDR1 as SGHVS and CDR2 as FQNEAQ. The CDR3, as DNA: TGTGCCAGCAGCTTAGCCCCTCTAGGACTAGCGGGAGGGTCGCCGCCCTACGAGCAGTACTTC. Protein: CASSLAPLGLAGGSPPYEQYF.

This clone was recorded only once. One junction end disagrees with the germline gene, perhaps due to a read error. This chain joins TRBV27 and TRBJ2-1, with 8 positions matching TRBD1. From germline, CDR1 is MNHEY and CDR2 SMNVEV (reference sequence). The CDR3 runs to 15 residues. DNA for the CDR3: TGTGCCAGCAGTATCCTCCGAGACAGGGGTAATGGGCAGTTCTTC. It codes for CASSILRDRGNGQFF.

CDR3 residues: CATSRDRTGVNSPLHF. In DNA form, the CDR3 reads TGTGCCACCAGCAGAGACAGGACAGGCGTCAATTCACCCCTCCACTTT. This sequence joins TRBV15 and TRBJ1-6; 7 positions match TRBD1. This CDR3 has 16 amino acids. The junction had 6 bases not matched to a gene; V was cut back by 0 bases and J by 7 bases. Germline values: CDR1 LNHNV, CDR2 YYDKDF (reference sequence).

This rearrangement joins TRBV19 to TRBJ1-5, with 7 bases matching TRBD1. V lost 6 bases to trimming and J lost 2 bases; unmatched junction nucleotides: 4. CDR3 length: 14 amino acids. Germline CDR1 LNHDA, CDR2 SQIVND (reference sequence). The CDR3 DNA is TGTGCCAGTAGACAGGGGTACGGCAATCAGCCCCAGCATTTT. Translated, it gives CASRQGYGNQPQHF.